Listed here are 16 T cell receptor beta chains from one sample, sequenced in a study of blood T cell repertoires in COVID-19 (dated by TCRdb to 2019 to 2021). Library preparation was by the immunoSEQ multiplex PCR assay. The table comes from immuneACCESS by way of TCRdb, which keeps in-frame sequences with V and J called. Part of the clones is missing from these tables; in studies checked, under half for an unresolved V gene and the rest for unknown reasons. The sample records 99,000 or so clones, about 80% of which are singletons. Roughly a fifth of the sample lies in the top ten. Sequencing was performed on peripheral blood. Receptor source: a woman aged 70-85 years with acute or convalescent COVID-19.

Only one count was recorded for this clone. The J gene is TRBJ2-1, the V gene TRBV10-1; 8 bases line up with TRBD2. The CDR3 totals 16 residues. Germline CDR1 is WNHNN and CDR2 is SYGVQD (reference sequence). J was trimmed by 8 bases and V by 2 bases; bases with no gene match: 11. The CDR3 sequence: CASSESWSGGGDEQFF. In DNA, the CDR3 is TGCGCCAGCAGTGAGAGTTGGAGCGGGGGCGGCGATGAGCAGTTCTTC.

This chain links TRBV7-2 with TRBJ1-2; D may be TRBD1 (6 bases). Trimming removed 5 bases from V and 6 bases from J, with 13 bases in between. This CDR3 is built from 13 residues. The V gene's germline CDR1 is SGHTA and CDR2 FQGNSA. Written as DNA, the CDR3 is TGTGCCAGCAGCCTGAGGGGGTTGGATGGCTACACCTTC. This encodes CASSLRGLDGYTF.

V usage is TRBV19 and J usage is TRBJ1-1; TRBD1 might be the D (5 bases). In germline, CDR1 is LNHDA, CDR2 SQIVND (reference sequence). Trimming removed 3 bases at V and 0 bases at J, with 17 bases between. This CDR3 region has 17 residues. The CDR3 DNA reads TGTGCCAGTAGTATGGGGCCGGGCCTTTTGATGAACACTGAAGCTTTCTTT. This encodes CASSMGPGLLMNTEAFF.

CDR3 nucleotides: TGTGCCAGCAGTTTATGGACTAGCGCCACCGGGGAGCTGTTTTTT. It specifies CASSLWTSATGELFF. The chain carries TRBV28 and TRBJ2-2; the match to TRBD2 covers 8 bases. The germline CDR1 and CDR2 sequences are MDHEN and SYDVKM. Losses at the gene ends were 0 bases for V and 4 bases for J; bases not matched to a gene: 1. The length of the CDR3 is 15 residues. The whole variable domain, filled in from reference TRBV28 and TRBJ2-2, reads DVKVTQSSRYLVKRTGEKVFLECVQDMDHENMFWYRQDPGLGLRLIYFSYDVKMKEKGDIPEGYSVSREKKERFSLILESASTNQTSMYLCASSLWTSATGELFFGEGSRLTVL.

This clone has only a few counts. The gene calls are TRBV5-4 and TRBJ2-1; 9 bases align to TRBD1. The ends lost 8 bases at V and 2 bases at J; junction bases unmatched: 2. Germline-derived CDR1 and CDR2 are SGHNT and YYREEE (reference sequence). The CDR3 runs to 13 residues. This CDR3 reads CASGDRAYNEQFF. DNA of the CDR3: TGTGCCAGTGGGGACAGGGCCTACAATGAGCAGTTCTTC.

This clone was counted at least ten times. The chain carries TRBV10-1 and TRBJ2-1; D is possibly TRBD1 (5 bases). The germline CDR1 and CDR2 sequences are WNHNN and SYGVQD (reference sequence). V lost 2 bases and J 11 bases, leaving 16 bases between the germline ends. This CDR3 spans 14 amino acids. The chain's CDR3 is CASSERGQSSQQFF. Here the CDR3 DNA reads TGCGCCAGCAGTGAGAGGGGTCAGTCGTCCCAGCAGTTCTTC.

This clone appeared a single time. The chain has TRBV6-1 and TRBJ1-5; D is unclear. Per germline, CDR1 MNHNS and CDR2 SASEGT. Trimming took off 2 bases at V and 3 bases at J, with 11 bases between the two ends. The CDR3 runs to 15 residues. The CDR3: CASSEYGSLNQPQHF. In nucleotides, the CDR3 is TGTGCCAGCAGTGAATATGGGAGCCTCAATCAGCCCCAGCATTTT.

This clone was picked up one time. The CDR3 reads CASSEGLAGWQRTDTQYF. In DNA, the CDR3 is TGTGCCAGCAGTGAAGGACTAGCGGGGTGGCAACGCACAGATACGCAGTATTTT. The chain is built from TRBV6-4 and TRBJ2-3, with 12 bases identical to TRBD2. In germline, CDR1 is MRHNA, CDR2 SNTAGT. CDR3 length: 18 amino acids. Trimming cost V 3 bases and J 1 base; bases outside gene matches: 8.

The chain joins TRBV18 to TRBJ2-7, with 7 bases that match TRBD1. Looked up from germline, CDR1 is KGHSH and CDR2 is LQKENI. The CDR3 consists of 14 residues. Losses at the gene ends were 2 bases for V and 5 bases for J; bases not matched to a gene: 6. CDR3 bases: TGTGCCAGCTCACCAGATCTACAGGGGAACGAGCAGTACTTC. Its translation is CASSPDLQGNEQYF.

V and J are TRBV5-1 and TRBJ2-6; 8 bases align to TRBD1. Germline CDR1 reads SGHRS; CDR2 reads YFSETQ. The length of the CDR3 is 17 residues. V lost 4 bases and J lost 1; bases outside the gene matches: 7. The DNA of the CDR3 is TGCGCCAGCAGCCGGGACAGGCCATCATCTGGGGCCAACGTCCTGACTTTC. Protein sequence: CASSRDRPSSGANVLTF.

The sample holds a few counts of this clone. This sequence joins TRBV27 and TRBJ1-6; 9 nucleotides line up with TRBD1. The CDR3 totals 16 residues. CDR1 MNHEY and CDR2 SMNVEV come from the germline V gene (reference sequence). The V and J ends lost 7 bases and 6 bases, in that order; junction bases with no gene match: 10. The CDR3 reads CASTPWGTGLNSPLHF. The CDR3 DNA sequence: TGTGCCAGCACCCCTTGGGGGACAGGGCTTAATTCACCCCTCCACTTT.

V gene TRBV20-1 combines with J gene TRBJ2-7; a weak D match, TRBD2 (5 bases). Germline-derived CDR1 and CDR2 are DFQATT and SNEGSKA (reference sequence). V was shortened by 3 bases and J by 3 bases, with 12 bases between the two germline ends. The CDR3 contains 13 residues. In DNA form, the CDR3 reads TGCAGTGCTAGTCGGGATTTTAACTACGAGCAGTACTTC. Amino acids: CSASRDFNYEQYF.

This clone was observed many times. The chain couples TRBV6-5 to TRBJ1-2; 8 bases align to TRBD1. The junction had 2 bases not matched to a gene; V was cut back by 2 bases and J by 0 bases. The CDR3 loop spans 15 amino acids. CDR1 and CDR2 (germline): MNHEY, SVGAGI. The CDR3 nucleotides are TGTGCCAGCAGTTACGGACAGGGACCTAACTATGGCTACACCTTC. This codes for CASSYGQGPNYGYTF.

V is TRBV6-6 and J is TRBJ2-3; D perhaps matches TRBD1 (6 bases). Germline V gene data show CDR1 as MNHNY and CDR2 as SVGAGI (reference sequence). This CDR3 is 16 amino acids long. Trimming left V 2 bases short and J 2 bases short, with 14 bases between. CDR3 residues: CASSYPTGPDTDTQYF. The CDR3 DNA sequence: TGTGCCAGCAGTTACCCGACAGGTCCGGACACAGATACGCAGTATTTT.

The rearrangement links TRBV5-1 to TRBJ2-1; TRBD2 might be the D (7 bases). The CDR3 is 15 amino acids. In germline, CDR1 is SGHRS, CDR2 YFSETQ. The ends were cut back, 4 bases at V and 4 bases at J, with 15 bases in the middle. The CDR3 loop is CASSRRAGAYNEQFF. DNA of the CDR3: TGCGCCAGCAGCCGGAGGGCGGGGGCTTACAATGAGCAGTTCTTC. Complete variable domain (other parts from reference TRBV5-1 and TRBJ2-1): KAGVTQTPRYLIKTRGQQVTLSCSPISGHRSVSWYQQTPGQGLQFLFEYFSETQRNKGNFPGRFSGRQFSNSRSEMNVSTLELGDSALYLCASSRRAGAYNEQFFGPGTRLTVL.

CDR3 sequence: CASSEASSYNSPLHF. In nucleotides, the CDR3 is TGTGCCAGCAGTGAAGCGAGCTCCTATAATTCACCCCTCCACTTT. The V gene is TRBV6-1, the J gene TRBJ1-6; no definite D call. Trimming pared 0 bases from V and 0 bases from J, leaving 3 bases between. This CDR3 contains 15 residues. CDR1 is MNHNS and CDR2 is SASEGT in the germline V gene.